This passage covers 13 T cell receptor beta chains from one sample sequenced in a study of cytomegalovirus exposure and HLA in healthy donors (dated by TCRdb to the late 2010s). The library came from the immunoSEQ multiplex PCR assay. The multiplex PCR relied on a mix of 60 forward primers for TCR Vbeta segments and 13 reverse primers for TCR Jbeta segments. What TCRdb holds here is the immuneACCESS table cut down to in-frame rearrangements. Part of the clones is not present; checked against another copy, under half of the missing clones reflect an unresolved V gene, and the others are unexplained. The sample has around 150,000 clones on record, roughly 85% of them singletons. The ten largest make up around 0.98% of the sample. The source material was PBMCs. The receptors were gathered from a woman between 50 and 59 years old in good health and CMV-seropositive.

This chain connects TRBV7-2 to TRBJ1-2, with 7 positions matching TRBD1. Germline CDR1 reads SGHTA; CDR2 reads FQGNSA. CDR3 length: 15 amino acids. The V gene end was trimmed by 5 bases and the J gene end by 6 bases; junction bases not matched to a gene: 12. CDR3 in amino acids: CASSPATGRVDGYTF. DNA for the CDR3: TGTGCCAGCAGCCCCGCGACAGGGAGAGTCGATGGCTACACCTTC.

The CDR3 loop reads CASSLPGTSGTDTQYF. CDR3 in DNA: TGTGCCAGCAGCTTACCCGGGACTAGCGGCACAGATACGCAGTATTTT. V is TRBV13 and J is TRBJ2-3, with 10 bases that match TRBD2. Trimming at V came to 2 bases and at J to 1 base, leaving 3 bases not matched to a gene. Germline CDR1 and CDR2: PRHDT and FYEKMQ (reference sequence). The CDR3 is 16 amino acids.

This rearrangement joins TRBV27 to TRBJ1-6; D call uncertain. This CDR3 spans 15 amino acids. CDR1 MNHEY and CDR2 SMNVEV come from the germline V gene (reference sequence). The V and J ends lost 5 bases and 14 bases respectively, with 22 bases between them. The CDR3 protein is CASSPDLIPSPSLHF. In DNA, the CDR3 is TGTGCCAGCAGTCCGGACTTGATACCCTCTCCGTCCCTCCACTTT.

The V and J genes are TRBV5-6 and TRBJ1-2; 7 bases map to TRBD1. CDR1 and CDR2 (germline): SGHDT, YYEEEE. The CDR3 consists of 15 residues. Trimming at V came to 4 bases and at J to 4 bases, leaving 10 bases not matched to a gene. The CDR3 sequence is CASSIRDRNFYGYTF. The CDR3 coding sequence is TGTGCCAGCAGCATCCGGGACAGAAATTTCTATGGCTACACCTTC.

This sequence joins TRBV6-6 and TRBJ1-2, with D perhaps TRBD1 (6 bases). The CDR3 loop spans 14 amino acids. The V gene lost 0 bases and the J gene lost 9 bases, with 14 bases spanning the gap. Germline-derived CDR1 and CDR2 are MNHNY and SVGAGI (reference sequence). In DNA, the CDR3 is TGTGCCAGCAGTTACTCGGTGGGCAGGGGAAGCTACACCTTC. Translation: CASSYSVGRGSYTF.

This clone occurred a few times. The rearrangement uses TRBV29-1 and TRBJ2-3, with TRBD2 identical over 10 bases. V trimming: 5 bases; J trimming: 1 base; junction bases outside the gene matches: 3. CDR1 SQVTM and CDR2 ANQGSEA come from the germline V gene. The CDR3 is made up of 14 amino acids. The CDR3 reads CSVFGTSGTDTQYF. In DNA, the CDR3 is TGCAGCGTTTTTGGGACTAGCGGCACAGATACGCAGTATTTT.

The chain uses TRBV6-5 and TRBJ2-7; D is ambiguous. Germline CDR1 reads MNHEY; CDR2 reads SVGAGI. The CDR3 extends over 14 amino acids. V lost 6 bases to trimming and J lost 2 bases, with 14 bases between them. The CDR3 here is CASRPAGSTYEQYF. For the CDR3, the DNA is TGTGCCAGCAGACCCGCCGGGTCCACCTACGAGCAGTACTTC.

V is TRBV30 and J is TRBJ1-5, with D maybe TRBD1 (6 bases). The CDR3 spans 13 residues. Germline loops: CDR1 GTSNPN, CDR2 SVGIG (reference sequence). Trimming stripped 1 base from V and 4 bases from J, with 8 bases between. CDR3 amino acids: CAWSEDSNQPQHF. In nucleotides, the CDR3 is TGTGCCTGGAGTGAGGACAGTAATCAGCCCCAGCATTTT.

This chain uses TRBV19 with TRBJ2-1; no clear D. V was pared by 3 bases and J by 10 bases, with 7 bases between. This CDR3 is built from 11 residues. CDR1 is LNHDA, CDR2 SQIVND, per germline (reference sequence). The CDR3 DNA reads TGTGCCAGTAGTATTAGTCGGGAGCAGTTCTTC. The encoded protein is CASSISREQFF.

The DNA of the CDR3 is TGTGCCAGCAGTGAACAGACAGGGAGACATAGTGAGCAGTTCTTC. Amino acid sequence: CASSEQTGRHSEQFF. The genes are TRBV2 and TRBJ2-1; TRBD1 matches at 7 bases. V shed 2 bases and J 9 bases; nucleotides not matched to a gene: 10. This CDR3 is 15 amino acids long. Germline V gene sequence: CDR1 SNHLY, CDR2 FYNNEI.

The chain carries TRBV11-2 and TRBJ2-4; TRBD2 aligns across 8 bases. Germline V gives CDR1 SGHAT, CDR2 FQNNGV. V dropped 1 base and J dropped 6; count of bases not matched to a gene: 8. This CDR3 has 16 amino acids. The chain's CDR3 is CASSLGMGAGANIQYF. The CDR3 nucleotides read TGTGCCAGCAGCTTAGGTATGGGAGCGGGGGCAAACATTCAGTACTTC.

In DNA form, the CDR3 reads TGTGCCAGCAGCTTAGGAGGAAGGCAGCCCCAGCATTTT. It is translated as CASSLGGRQPQHF. V and J are TRBV5-6 and TRBJ1-5; no reliable D call. The CDR3 is made up of 13 amino acids. V dropped 2 bases and J dropped 7 bases, with 10 bases sitting between them. Germline loops: CDR1 SGHDT, CDR2 YYEEEE.

This sequence joins TRBV28 and TRBJ1-6; a possible D gene is TRBD1 (6 bases). Trimming cost V 1 base and J 10 bases, with 14 bases left between them. In germline, CDR1 is MDHEN, CDR2 SYDVKM. CDR3 length: 15 residues. The DNA of the CDR3 is TGTGCCAGCAGTTTATCAGGGAGGGGGGGCTCACCCCTCCACTTT. As protein: CASSLSGRGGSPLHF.